This T cell receptor beta chain was obtained from a study of cytomegalovirus exposure and HLA in healthy donors. As for the study in general: HLA-typed donors contributed around 85 million unique TCRs, which were held in an early data release.

J lost 9 bases, V lost 0 bases, and 12 bases had no gene match. Germline V CDR1 and CDR2: LGHNA, YNFKEQ. The CDR3 contains 16 residues. This clone was seen only a few times. Its antigen is undetermined. Points from the study as a whole: In a later analysis, CMV-associated beta chains were mostly HLA-associated, it appeared. Follow-up analysis seemed to connect common viral pathogens with several of the most significant clusters identified.

Vbeta (60) and Jbeta (13) primers were used in the PCR. This table comes from immunoSEQ multiplex PCR, and its TCRdb copy is limited to in-frame clones, with some not included. The sample has 100,000 to 150,000 clones; around 82% are singletons. This clonotype was obtained from a middle-aged man in good health and CMV-seronegative. The chain is built from TRBV4-2 and TRBJ2-7, with 9 bases that match TRBD1. The sample taken for sequencing was PBMCs. As DNA, the CDR3 is TGTGCCAGCAGCCAAGATTATGCGGGACAGGGTATTAGGCAGTACTTC. It specifies CASSQDYAGQGIRQYF.